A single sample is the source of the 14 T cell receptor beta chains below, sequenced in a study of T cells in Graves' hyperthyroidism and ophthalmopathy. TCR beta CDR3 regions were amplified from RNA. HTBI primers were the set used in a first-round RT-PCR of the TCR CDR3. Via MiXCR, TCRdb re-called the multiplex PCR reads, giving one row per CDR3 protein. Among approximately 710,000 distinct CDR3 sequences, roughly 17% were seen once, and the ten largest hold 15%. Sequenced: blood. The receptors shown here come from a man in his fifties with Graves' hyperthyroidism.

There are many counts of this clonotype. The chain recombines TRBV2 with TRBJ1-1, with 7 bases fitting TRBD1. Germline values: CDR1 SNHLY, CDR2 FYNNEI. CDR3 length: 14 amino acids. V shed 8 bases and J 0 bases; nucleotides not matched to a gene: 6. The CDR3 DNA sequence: TGTGCCAGCCAACCGGGACAGCTGAACACTGAAGCTTTCTTT. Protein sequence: CASQPGQLNTEAFF.

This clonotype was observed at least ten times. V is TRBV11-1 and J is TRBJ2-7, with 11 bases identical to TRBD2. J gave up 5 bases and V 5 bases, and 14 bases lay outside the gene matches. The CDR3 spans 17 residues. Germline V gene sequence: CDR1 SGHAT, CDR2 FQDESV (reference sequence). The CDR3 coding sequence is TGTGCCAGCAGCACACCAGCTAGCGGGAGGAGGGTCAACGAGCAGTACTTC. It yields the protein CASSTPASGRRVNEQYF.

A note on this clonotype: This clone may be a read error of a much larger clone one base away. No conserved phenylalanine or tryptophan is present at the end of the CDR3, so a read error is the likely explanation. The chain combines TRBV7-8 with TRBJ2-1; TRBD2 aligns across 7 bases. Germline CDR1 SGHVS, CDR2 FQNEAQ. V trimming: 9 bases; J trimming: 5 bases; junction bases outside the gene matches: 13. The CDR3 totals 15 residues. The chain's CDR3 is CASLRGASGNNEQFS. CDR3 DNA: TGTGCCAGTTTACGAGGGGCTAGCGGAAACAATGAGCAGTTCTCC.

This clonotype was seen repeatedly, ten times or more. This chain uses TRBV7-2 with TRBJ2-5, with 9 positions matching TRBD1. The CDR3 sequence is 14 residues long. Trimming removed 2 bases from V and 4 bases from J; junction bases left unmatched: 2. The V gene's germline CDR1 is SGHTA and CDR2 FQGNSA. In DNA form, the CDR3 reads TGTGCCAGCAGCTTACTGACAGGGGGAGAGACCCAGTACTTC. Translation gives CASSLLTGGETQYF.

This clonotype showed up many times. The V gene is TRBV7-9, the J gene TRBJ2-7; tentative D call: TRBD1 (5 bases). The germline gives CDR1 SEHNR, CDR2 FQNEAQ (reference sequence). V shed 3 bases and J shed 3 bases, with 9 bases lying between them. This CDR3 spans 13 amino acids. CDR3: CASSFEQDYEQYF. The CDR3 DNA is TGTGCCAGCAGCTTTGAACAGGACTACGAGCAGTACTTC.

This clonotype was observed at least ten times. For the CDR3, the DNA is TGCGCCAGCAGCCAAGGGTGGGGGGCGGCCTCAGATACGCAGTATTTT. Its protein is CASSQGWGAASDTQYF. This sequence joins TRBV4-1 and TRBJ2-3; D assignment may be TRBD1 or TRBD2 (6 bases each). Germline CDR1 reads MGHRA; CDR2 reads YSYEKL. The CDR3 runs 16 residues. V was shortened by 1 base and J by 4 bases, with 15 bases between the two germline ends.

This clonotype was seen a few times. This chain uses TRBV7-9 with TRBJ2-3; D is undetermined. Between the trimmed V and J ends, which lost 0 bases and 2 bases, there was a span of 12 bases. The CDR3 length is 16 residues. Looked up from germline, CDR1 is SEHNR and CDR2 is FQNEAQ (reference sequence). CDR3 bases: TGTGCCAGCAGCTTAGCGCTTAGTCCCGACACAGATACGCAGTATTTT. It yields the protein CASSLALSPDTDTQYF.

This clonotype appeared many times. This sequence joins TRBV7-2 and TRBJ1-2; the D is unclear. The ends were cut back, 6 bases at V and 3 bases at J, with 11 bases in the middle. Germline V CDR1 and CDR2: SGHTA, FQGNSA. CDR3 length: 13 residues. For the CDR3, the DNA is TGTGCCAGCAGAAGGGTGAACGACTATGGCTACACCTTC. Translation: CASRRVNDYGYTF.

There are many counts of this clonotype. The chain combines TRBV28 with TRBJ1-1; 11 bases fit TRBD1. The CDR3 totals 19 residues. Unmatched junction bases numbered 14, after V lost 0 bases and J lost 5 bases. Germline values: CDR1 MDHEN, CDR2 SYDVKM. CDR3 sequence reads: CASSLWALGQGEGTTEAFF. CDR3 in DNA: TGTGCCAGCAGTTTATGGGCCCTGGGACAGGGGGAAGGAACGACTGAAGCTTTCTTT.

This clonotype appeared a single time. CDR3 nucleotides: TGTGCCACCAGTGAAGACGGACTAGCGGGAGCCGAGCAGTACTTC. Protein sequence: CATSEDGLAGAEQYF. V is TRBV24-1 and J is TRBJ2-7; TRBD2 matches 13 bases. CDR1 is KGHDR and CDR2 is SFDVKD in the germline V gene. V lost 4 bases, J lost 6 bases, and 5 bases stayed unmatched. The CDR3 covers 15 residues.

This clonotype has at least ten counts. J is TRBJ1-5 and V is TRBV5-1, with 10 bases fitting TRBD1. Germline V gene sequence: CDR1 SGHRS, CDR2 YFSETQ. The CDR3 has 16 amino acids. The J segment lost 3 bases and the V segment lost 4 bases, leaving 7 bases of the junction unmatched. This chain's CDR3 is CASSPGQGGDNQPQHF. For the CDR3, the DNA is TGCGCCAGCAGCCCCGGACAGGGGGGAGACAATCAGCCCCAGCATTTT.

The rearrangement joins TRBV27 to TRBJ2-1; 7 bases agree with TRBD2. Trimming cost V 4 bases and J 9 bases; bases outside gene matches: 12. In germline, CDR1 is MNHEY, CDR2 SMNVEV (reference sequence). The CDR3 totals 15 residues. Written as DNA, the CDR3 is TGTGCCAGCAGTTCCCCGGGACTACTGGCTAGTGAGCAGTTCTTC. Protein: CASSSPGLLASEQFF.

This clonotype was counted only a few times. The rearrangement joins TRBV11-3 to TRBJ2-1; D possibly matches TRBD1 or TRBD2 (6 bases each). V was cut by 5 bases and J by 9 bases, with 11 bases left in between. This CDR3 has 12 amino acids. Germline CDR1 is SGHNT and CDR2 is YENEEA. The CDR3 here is CASSKEGGEQFF. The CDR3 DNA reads TGTGCCAGCAGCAAGGAGGGGGGTGAGCAGTTCTTC.

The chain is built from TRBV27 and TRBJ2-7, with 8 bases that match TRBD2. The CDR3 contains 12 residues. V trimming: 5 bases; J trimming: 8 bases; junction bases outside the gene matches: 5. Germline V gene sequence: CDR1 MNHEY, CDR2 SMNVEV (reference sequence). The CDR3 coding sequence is TGTGCCAGCAGTAAAAGCGGGAGTAAGCAGTACTTC. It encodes CASSKSGSKQYF.